The rows below give T cell receptor beta chains drawn from one sample of a study of Graves' ophthalmopathy and Graves' hyperthyroidism. TCRdb analysed the multiplex PCR reads with MiXCR anew, one entry per CDR3 protein. The sample contains about 39,000 distinct CDR3 sequences, approximately 53% of which appear only once. The sequenced material came from peripheral blood. These receptors were taken from an adult woman with stable Graves' hyperthyroidism. The CDR3 runs from the conserved cysteine through the conserved F or W. The D gene is left open where the match is weak. Only some rows state a clone size, as once, few, many or a class for expanded clones.

D: TRBD1; size: once; J: TRBJ1-5; V: TRBV29-1; CDR3: CSVGTGLSNQPQHF; DNA: TGCAGCGTCGGGACAGGACTTAGCAATCAGCCCCAGCATTTT
D: TRBD1; size: .; J: TRBJ1-5; V: TRBV10-3; CDR3: CAISVSGGQGNQPQHF; DNA: TGTGCCATCAGTGTGTCCGGGGGACAGGGCAATCAGCCCCAGCATTTT
D: TRBD1; size: once; J: TRBJ2-7; V: TRBV10-3; CDR3: CAVSRGTGLNEQYF; DNA: TGTGCCGTCTCGCGGGGGACAGGGCTCAACGAGCAGTACTTC
D: TRBD2; size: .; J: TRBJ2-7; V: TRBV5-1; CDR3: CASSVTSDAYEQYF; DNA: TGTGCCAGCAGCGTGACTAGCGATGCCTACGAGCAGTACTTC
D: TRBD1; size: once; J: TRBJ2-5; V: TRBV7-9; CDR3: CASSAGTEQETQYF; DNA: TGTGCCAGCAGCGCCGGGACAGAACAAGAGACCCAGTACTTC
D: .; size: large; J: TRBJ1-5; V: TRBV24-1; CDR3: CASAELGQPQHF; DNA: TGTGCCAGCGCAGAGTTGGGTCAGCCCCAGCATTTT
D: .; size: .; J: TRBJ2-3; V: TRBV4-1; CDR3: CACSQGRDTQYF; DNA: TGCGCCTGCAGCCAAGGTCGAGACACGCAGTATTTT
D: .; size: many; J: TRBJ1-1; V: TRBV20-1; CDR3: CSAFDGLNTEAFF; DNA: TGCAGTGCTTTCGACGGGCTGAACACTGAAGCTTTCTTT
D: .; size: many; J: TRBJ1-2; V: TRBV28; CDR3: CATTGTTSTIPNYGYTF; DNA: TGTGCCACCACCGGGACCACATCCACCATCCCTAACTATGGCTACACCTTC
D: .; size: .; J: TRBJ2-2; V: TRBV7-9; CDR3: CASSLPQGARGGSCFF; DNA: .
D: .; size: .; J: TRBJ1-1; V: TRBV20-1; CDR3: CSVCSTKETEAFF; DNA: TGCAGTGTTTGTTCGACCAAAGAAACTGAAGCTTTCTTT
D: .; size: many; J: TRBJ2-7; V: TRBV5-1; CDR3: CASSPSGGPGEQYF; DNA: TGCGCCAGCAGCCCCTCCGGGGGGCCTGGCGAGCAGTACTTC
D: TRBD1; size: .; J: TRBJ1-2; V: TRBV7-9; CDR3: CASSPWTGGYGYTF; DNA: TGTGCCAGCAGCCCGTGGACAGGGGGCTATGGCTACACCTTC
D: .; size: few; J: TRBJ2-7; V: TRBV29-1; CDR3: CGVDQGYGQYF; DNA: TGCGGCGTTGACCAGGGATACGGGCAGTACTTC
D: TRBD2; size: many; J: TRBJ2-3; V: TRBV6-6; CDR3: CASSYYVGGTDTQYF; DNA: TGTGCCAGCAGTTACTATGTGGGAGGGACAGATACGCAGTATTTT
D: TRBD1; size: .; J: TRBJ2-5; V: TRBV19; CDR3: CASSPGTGGQETQYF; DNA: TGTGCCAGTAGTCCAGGGACAGGGGGCCAAGAGACCCAGTACTTC